These T cell receptor beta chains were read from a single sample in a study of T cells after yellow fever vaccination. A single record per CDR3 protein comes from TCRdb applying MiXCR to the 5' RACE reads. Among 45,000 to 60,000 distinct CDR3 sequences, 5.5% to 6% were seen once, and the ten largest hold roughly 28%. The sample in question was PBMCs, either bulk or a sorted T-cell subset (CD4+, CD8+, memory, or dextramer-sorted; not recorded which), obtained on the day of the yellow fever booster vaccination. The source of these receptors is a young man who received the YFV17D yellow fever vaccine. CDR3s include the opening cysteine and the closing phenylalanine or tryptophan. The D gene is left open where the match is weak. The size entry is marked missing in some rows and otherwise reads once, few, many or a size class.

D gene: .
V gene: TRBV7-9
clone size: many
J gene: TRBJ2-3
CDR3 DNA: TGTGCCAGCAGCTCCCAGACAGATACGCAGTATTTT
CDR3 protein: CASSSQTDTQYF

D gene: TRBD1
V gene: TRBV12-3/TRBV12-4
clone size: many
J gene: TRBJ2-3
CDR3 DNA: TGTGCCAGCAGTTTCCGGACAGGGACTAGCACAGATACGCAGTATTTT
CDR3 protein: CASSFRTGTSTDTQYF

D gene: .
V gene: TRBV5-6
clone size: many
J gene: TRBJ2-1
CDR3 DNA: TGTGCCAGCAGCTTGAGGCGCAATGAGCAGTTCTTC
CDR3 protein: CASSLRRNEQFF

D gene: TRBD1
V gene: TRBV23-1
clone size: .
J gene: TRBJ2-5
CDR3 DNA: TGCGCCAGCAGTCAGTCTGGGACAGGGTTAGAAGAGACCCAGTACTTC
CDR3 protein: CASSQSGTGLEETQYF

D gene: TRBD1
V gene: TRBV5-5
clone size: many
J gene: TRBJ2-3
CDR3 DNA: TGTGCCAGCAGCAACCTCGACAGGGGAGTGGGAGATACGCAGTATTTT
CDR3 protein: CASSNLDRGVGDTQYF

D gene: .
V gene: TRBV4-1
clone size: .
J gene: TRBJ2-5
CDR3 DNA: TGCGCCAGCAGCCAAGGGGTCGACCCCAAGGAAGAGACCCAGTACTTC
CDR3 protein: CASSQGVDPKEETQYF

D gene: .
V gene: TRBV27
clone size: .
J gene: TRBJ1-5
CDR3 DNA: TGTGCCAGCAGTTCTCAGGGTTTATCCAATCAGCCCCAGCATTTT
CDR3 protein: CASSSQGLSNQPQHF

D gene: .
V gene: TRBV12-3/TRBV12-4
clone size: few
J gene: TRBJ1-2
CDR3 DNA: TGTGCCAGCAGTTCCTGGACCTATGGCTACACCTTC
CDR3 protein: CASSSWTYGYTF

D gene: .
V gene: TRBV7-9
clone size: many
J gene: TRBJ2-1
CDR3 DNA: TGTGCCAGCAGCCTGGACGGCAAATCCTACAATGAGCAGTTCTTC
CDR3 protein: CASSLDGKSYNEQFF

D gene: TRBD1
V gene: TRBV9
clone size: .
J gene: TRBJ2-1
CDR3 DNA: TGTGCCAGCAGCGTCGGGACAGTATTCTACAATGAGCAGTTCTTC
CDR3 protein: CASSVGTVFYNEQFF